Below, 32 T cell receptor beta chains from the same sample are listed, as sequenced in a study of blood T cells in healthy people across ages. For the second PCR, which ran for 7 to 11 cycles, a sample-barcoded 5' primer and a J-beta primer mix were used. TCRdb fed the 5' RACE reads into MiXCR, producing one record per CDR3 protein. The repertoire holds over 750,000 distinct CDR3 sequences, with about 25% as singletons. These data were also reused for a study on T cells of mothers and their children.

The sequencing input was blood. Receptors were obtained from a boy younger than 18 in good health.

About this clonotype itself: Given the absence of the conserved phenylalanine or tryptophan at the CDR3 end, a read error is likely. This chain joins TRBV5-6 and TRBJ2-5; unclear D gene. With the DNA end fitting TRBJ2-1 better, the J assignment may be wrong. The germline V gene encodes CDR1 SGHDT and CDR2 YYEEEE. The CDR3 totals 16 residues. The CDR3 coding sequence is TGTGCCAGCAGCTTGGGACAAATAGTCCCCTACAATGAGCAGTTCTCC. This sequence encodes CASSLGQIVPYNEQFS.

In this sample, this clonotype turned up a few times. The chain couples TRBV11-1 to TRBJ2-7, with D perhaps TRBD1 (6 bases). The CDR3 consists of 11 residues. CDR1 is SGHAT and CDR2 is FQDESV in the germline V gene (reference sequence). V lost 5 bases to trimming and J lost 12 bases, with 14 bases between them. The CDR3 nucleotides read TGTGCCAGCAGCCCAGGGACATTTCGGTACTTC. Its translation is CASSPGTFRYF. The variable domain in full, with the rest retrieved from reference TRBV11-1 and TRBJ2-7, is EAEVAQSPRYKITEKSQAVAFWCDPISGHATLYWYRQILGQGPELLVQFQDESVVDDSQLPKDRFSAERLKGVDSTLKIQPAELGDSAMYLCASSPGTFRYFGPGTRLTVT.

The chain joins TRBV29-1 to TRBJ2-7; tentatively, D is TRBD2 (7 bases). Per the germline V gene, CDR1 is SQVTM and CDR2 is ANQGSEA. The CDR3 is 13 amino acids. V lost 3 bases to trimming and J lost 0 bases, with 9 bases between them. The CDR3 sequence is CSVEGGPSYEQYF. The CDR3 nucleotides read TGCAGCGTTGAGGGGGGGCCCTCCTACGAGCAGTACTTC.

Notes on this clonotype: An end of the junction differs from the germline gene, which may be a read error. The CDR3 loop reads CPLGIYRGYEQYF. In DNA, the CDR3 is TGTCCCTTGGGAATCTACCGGGGGTACGAGCAGTACTTC. The J gene is TRBJ2-7, the V gene TRBV29-1, with D perhaps matching TRBD2 (6 bases). Germline CDR1 and CDR2: SQVTM and ANQGSEA. This CDR3 spans 13 amino acids.

CDR3 bases: TGCGCCAGCAGCCAAGATCAAAGGAGCTCCTACAATGAGCAGTTCTTC. Its translation is CASSQDQRSSYNEQFF. This chain links TRBV4-3 with TRBJ2-1; D call uncertain. With 0 bases removed from V and 0 bases from J, the gap between germline ends came to 9 bases. CDR3 size: 16 residues. Germline loops: CDR1 LGHNA, CDR2 YSLEER.

The V gene is TRBV6-7, the J gene TRBJ1-2; D remains unclear. TRBV6-7 counts as an open reading frame of uncertain function. Deletions cut 2 bases from V and 3 bases from J, with 7 bases between. The CDR3 totals 13 residues. CDR3 bases: TGTGCCAGCAGTTACACTAGAGACTATGGCTACACCTTC. It is translated as CASSYTRDYGYTF.

This chain connects TRBV4-1 to TRBJ2-5; D is ambiguous. The CDR3 covers 14 residues. Trimming cost V 0 bases and J 4 bases, with 9 bases left between them. CDR1 and CDR2 (germline): MGHRA, YSYEKL. CDR3 bases: TGCGCCAGCAGCCAAGACGGGCTTCCAGAGACCCAGTACTTC. Amino acids: CASSQDGLPETQYF.

In its sample, this clonotype was seen a few times. The genes are TRBV10-1 and TRBJ2-2, with no clear D. Deletions cut 3 bases from V and 3 bases from J, with 8 bases between. Germline V CDR1 and CDR2: WNHNN, SYGVQD (reference sequence). The CDR3 is 14 amino acids. CDR3 in amino acids: CASSDNRDTGELFF. DNA of the CDR3: TGCGCCAGCAGTGATAACCGGGACACCGGGGAGCTGTTTTTT.

This chain joins TRBV19 and TRBJ2-1, with 8 bases fitting TRBD2. The last part of the DNA fits TRBJ2-7 better; the J call may be wrong. The germline gives CDR1 LNHDA, CDR2 SQIVND (reference sequence). This CDR3 region has 15 residues. The CDR3: CASSIYGRASYEQYF. In DNA form, the CDR3 reads TGTGCCAGTAGTATTTACGGGAGGGCGTCCTACGAGCAGTACTTC.

The J gene is TRBJ2-7, the V gene TRBV4-1, with TRBD2 matching over 9 bases. Germline V CDR1 and CDR2: MGHRA, YSYEKL. The CDR3 totals 14 residues. The V segment lost 3 bases and the J segment 3 bases; nucleotides outside the gene matches: 3. The CDR3 is CASSHLAGYYEQYF. The CDR3 bases are TGCGCCAGCAGCCATCTAGCGGGGTACTACGAGCAGTACTTC.

This clonotype has at least ten counts. This rearrangement joins TRBV29-1 to TRBJ2-7, with 7 bases lining up with TRBD1. Germline loops: CDR1 SQVTM, CDR2 ANQGSEA. J gave up 0 bases and V 7 bases, and 3 bases lay outside the gene matches. This CDR3 contains 12 residues. The CDR3 here is CSARDSSYEQYF. As DNA, the CDR3 is TGCAGCGCCCGGGACAGCTCCTACGAGCAGTACTTC.

The chain recombines TRBV7-6 with TRBJ2-5; 7 nucleotides match TRBD2. Trimming cost V 6 bases and J 4 bases; bases outside gene matches: 8. The CDR3 is made up of 14 amino acids. Germline-derived CDR1 and CDR2 are SGHVS and FNYEAQ. Here the CDR3 DNA reads TGTGCCAGCAGACCTAACGGGGGGACAGAGACCCAGTACTTC. As protein: CASRPNGGTETQYF.

CDR3 coding DNA: TGCAGCGTTCTGGGACAGTCTGGAAACACCATATATTTT. It is translated as CSVLGQSGNTIYF. The rearrangement joins TRBV29-1 to TRBJ1-3; 7 positions match TRBD1. J was trimmed by 1 base and V by 5 bases; bases with no gene match: 2. Germline loops: CDR1 SQVTM, CDR2 ANQGSEA. This CDR3 is built from 13 residues.

This sequence joins TRBV20-1 and TRBJ2-5; 7 nucleotides match TRBD2. The J call may be wrong; the DNA end is better matched by TRBJ2-1. The CDR3 totals 13 residues. Germline V CDR1 and CDR2: DFQATT, SNEGSKA (reference sequence). The CDR3 spells CSAQRDGDNEQFF. The DNA of the CDR3 is TGCAGTGCCCAGCGGGATGGCGACAATGAGCAGTTCTTC.

This chain uses TRBV10-3 with TRBJ2-5; 9 bases are shared with TRBD2. The CDR3 loop spans 16 amino acids. Trimming at V came to 5 bases and at J to 4 bases, leaving 11 bases not matched to a gene. Germline V gene data show CDR1 as ENHRY and CDR2 as SYGVKD. CDR3 residues: CAISLRVAGEGETQYF. CDR3 in DNA: TGTGCCATCAGTCTAAGAGTAGCGGGAGAGGGAGAGACCCAGTACTTC.

This clonotype came up a few times. V is TRBV11-2 and J is TRBJ2-7; the D is unclear. The DNA end lines up better with TRBJ2-1; the J call may be wrong. The CDR3 covers 13 residues. In germline, CDR1 is SGHAT, CDR2 FQNNGV. Here the CDR3 DNA reads TGTGCCAGCAGCCCCACTAAGAGGAATGAGCAGTTCTTC. It translates to CASSPTKRNEQFF.

This chain links TRBV6-6 with TRBJ2-3; 7 bases align to TRBD2. The germline V gene encodes CDR1 MNHNY and CDR2 SVGAGI (reference sequence). The J segment lost 5 bases and the V segment lost 6 bases, leaving 8 bases of the junction unmatched. The CDR3 length is 14 residues. CDR3 nucleotide sequence: TGTGCCAGCAGCCCTTTGTGGGGGGGAGATACGCAGTATTTT. Encoded protein: CASSPLWGGDTQYF.

The chain uses TRBV6-6 and TRBJ1-2, with no clear D. V was trimmed by 7 bases and J by 10 bases, leaving 19 bases between them. The CDR3 contains 13 residues. The germline gives CDR1 MNHNY, CDR2 SVGAGI (reference sequence). The CDR3 DNA follows: TGTGCCAGCACCACTAGTGACGGGATGCCCTACACCTTC. It is translated as CASTTSDGMPYTF.

A single count supports this clonotype. This chain connects TRBV7-2 to TRBJ2-7; 12 bases agree with TRBD2. The V and J ends lost 0 bases and 1 base, in that order; junction bases with no gene match: 7. Germline values: CDR1 SGHTA, CDR2 FQGNSA. This CDR3 has 18 amino acids. The CDR3 nucleotides read TGTGCCAGCAGCTTAGCGCCTAGCGGGGGGGCCGAGTCCTACGAGCAGTACTTC. This sequence encodes CASSLAPSGGAESYEQYF.

In this sample, this clonotype turned up a few times. The V gene is TRBV7-3, the J gene TRBJ2-1, with TRBD1 as a possible D gene (5 bases). Trimming left V 6 bases short and J 0 bases short, with 12 bases between. Germline CDR1 reads SGHTA; CDR2 reads FQGTGA. The CDR3 has 15 residues. CDR3 amino acids: CASRIDSSSYNEQFF. As DNA, the CDR3 is TGTGCCAGCAGAATCGACAGTTCCTCCTACAATGAGCAGTTCTTC.

The V gene is TRBV9, the J gene TRBJ2-5; no firm D call. CDR1 is SGDLS, CDR2 YYNGEE, per germline. The CDR3 has 12 amino acids. Trimming cost V 1 base and J 5 bases, with 6 bases left between them. DNA of the CDR3: TGTGCCAGCAGCGTAAGTGAGGAGACCCAGTACTTC. Protein sequence: CASSVSEETQYF.

This sequence joins TRBV20-1 and TRBJ1-1, with D maybe TRBD1 (6 bases). V lost 1 base and J lost 3, with 15 bases in between. Germline lookup yields CDR1 DFQATT and CDR2 SNEGSKA (reference sequence). The CDR3 spans 15 residues. CDR3 residues: CSARGDKGGHTEAFF. The CDR3 nucleotides are TGCAGTGCTAGAGGTGACAAGGGGGGCCACACTGAAGCTTTCTTT.

This clonotype has only a few counts. The V and J genes are TRBV7-2 and TRBJ2-5; 7 positions agree with TRBD1. Judging by the DNA end, TRBJ2-7 fits better; the J call may be wrong. Germline CDR1 SGHTA, CDR2 FQGNSA. The CDR3 extends over 14 amino acids. DNA for the CDR3: TGTGCCAGCAGCTCACTCCGACAGGGACGCGAGCAGTACTTC. Protein: CASSSLRQGREQYF.

This clonotype was seen a handful of times. This chain connects TRBV11-3 to TRBJ1-2, with 7 nucleotides matching TRBD1. V gave up 5 bases and J gave up 1 base; unmatched junction bases: 7. CDR1 and CDR2 from the germline V gene are SGHNT and YENEEA. The CDR3 is 15 residues long. CDR3 sequence: CASSPGTDYNYGYTF. CDR3 bases: TGTGCCAGCAGCCCGGGGACAGATTATAACTATGGCTACACCTTC.

This clonotype has a handful of counts. This rearrangement joins TRBV20-1 to TRBJ2-5, with 8 bases matching TRBD2. With the DNA end fitting TRBJ2-7 better, the J assignment may be wrong. Germline CDR1 DFQATT, CDR2 SNEGSKA (reference sequence). The CDR3 contains 12 residues. CDR3 nucleotides: TGCAGTGCTCGCGGACTAGCAGTCGAGCAGTACTTC. Translating it yields CSARGLAVEQYF.

This clonotype came up a few times. Here the CDR3 DNA reads TGTGCCAGCAGCTCCGGACAGGGACCATTTTACGAGCAGTACTTC. Residues: CASSSGQGPFYEQYF. J is TRBJ2-7 and V is TRBV7-2, with TRBD1 matching 8 bases. The trim removed 4 bases at V and 4 bases at J, leaving 9 bases unmatched. Germline V gene lookup returns CDR1 SGHTA and CDR2 FQGNSA. This CDR3 contains 15 residues.

The chain links TRBV7-9 to TRBJ2-2; no definite D call. This CDR3 has 15 amino acids. The V gene's germline CDR1 is SEHNR and CDR2 FQNEAQ (reference sequence). The V and J ends lost 4 bases and 0 bases respectively, with 9 bases between them. CDR3 amino acids: CASSSKPPNTGELFF. For the CDR3, the DNA is TGTGCCAGCAGCTCCAAGCCTCCGAACACCGGGGAGCTGTTTTTT.

The chain joins TRBV29-1 to TRBJ2-3, with D possibly TRBD2 on 6 matching bases. CDR1 and CDR2 from the germline V gene are SQVTM and ANQGSEA. CDR3 length equals 14 residues. Trimming cost V 3 bases and J 0 bases, with 10 bases left between them. The CDR3 protein is CSVDLASSTDTQYF. As DNA, the CDR3 is TGCAGCGTTGATCTAGCGTCGAGCACAGATACGCAGTATTTT.

The chain employs TRBV2 and TRBJ1-5; 8 positions agree with TRBD1. The CDR3 has 16 residues. Germline values: CDR1 SNHLY, CDR2 FYNNEI. Trimming took 4 bases from V and 2 from J; bases not matched to a gene: 7. The DNA of the CDR3 is TGTGCCAGCAGTGGCCCCTCGGGACAGGGCAATCAGCCCCAGCATTTT. This translates into CASSGPSGQGNQPQHF. The variable domain in full, with the rest retrieved from reference TRBV2 and TRBJ1-5, is EPEVTQTPSHQVTQMGQEVILRCVPISNHLYFYWYRQILGQKVEFLVSFYNNEISEKSEIFDDQFSVERPDGSNFTLKIRSTKLEDSAMYFCASSGPSGQGNQPQHFGDGTRLSIL.

The chain couples TRBV7-2 to TRBJ2-3; no firm D call. The V gene's germline CDR1 is SGHTA and CDR2 FQGNSA. V was shortened by 5 bases and J by 5 bases, with 8 bases between the two germline ends. There are 12 residues in the CDR3. The CDR3 region is CASSPVGDTQYF. The DNA of the CDR3 is TGTGCCAGCAGCCCAGTGGGAGATACGCAGTATTTT.

The chain joins TRBV4-2 to TRBJ2-5; D is perhaps TRBD2 (6 bases). The assigned J gene may be wrong: the sequence end matches TRBJ2-1 better. Germline values: CDR1 LGHNA, CDR2 YNFKEQ. The CDR3 is 14 amino acids. The CDR3: CASSQDRWAGEQFF. DNA of the CDR3: TGTGCCAGCAGCCAAGATAGGTGGGCGGGGGAGCAGTTCTTC.

The V call is TRBV29-1, the J call TRBJ2-6, with unresolved D. Germline-derived CDR1 and CDR2 are SQVTM and ANQGSEA. Trimming removed 5 bases at V and 0 bases at J, with 8 bases between. This CDR3 contains 14 residues. The CDR3 reads CSVQKISGANVLTF. As DNA, the CDR3 is TGCAGCGTTCAGAAAATCTCTGGGGCCAACGTCCTGACTTTC.